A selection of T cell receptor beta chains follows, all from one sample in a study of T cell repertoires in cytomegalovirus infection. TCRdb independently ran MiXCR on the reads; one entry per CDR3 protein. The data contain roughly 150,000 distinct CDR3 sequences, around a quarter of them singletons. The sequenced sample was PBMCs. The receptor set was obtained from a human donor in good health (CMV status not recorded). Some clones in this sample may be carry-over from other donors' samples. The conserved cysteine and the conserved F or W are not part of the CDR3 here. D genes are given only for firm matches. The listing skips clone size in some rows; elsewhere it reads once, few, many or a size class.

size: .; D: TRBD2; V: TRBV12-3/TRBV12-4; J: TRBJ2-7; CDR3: ASSRLAQSSYEQY
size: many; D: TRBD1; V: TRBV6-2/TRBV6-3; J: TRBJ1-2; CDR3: ASSYSTGNGYT
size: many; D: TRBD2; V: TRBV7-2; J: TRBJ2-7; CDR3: ASSLAGGSSYEQY
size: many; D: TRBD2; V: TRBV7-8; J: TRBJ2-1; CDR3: ASSSRLAGVLNEQF
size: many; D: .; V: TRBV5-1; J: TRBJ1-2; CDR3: ASTSNPSGYGYT
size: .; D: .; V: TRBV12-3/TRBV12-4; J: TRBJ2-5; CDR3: ASRRDLQETQY
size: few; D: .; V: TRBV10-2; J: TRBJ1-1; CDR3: ASSEFERVDGF
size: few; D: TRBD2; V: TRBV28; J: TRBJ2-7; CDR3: ASSSTSGSYEQY
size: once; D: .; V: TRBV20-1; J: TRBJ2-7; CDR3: SARDNQYEQY
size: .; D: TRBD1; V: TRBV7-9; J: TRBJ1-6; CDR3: ASSTGGSPLH
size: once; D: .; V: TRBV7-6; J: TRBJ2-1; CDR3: ASSLVAYNEQF
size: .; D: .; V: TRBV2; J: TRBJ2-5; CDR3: ASSPASIQETQY
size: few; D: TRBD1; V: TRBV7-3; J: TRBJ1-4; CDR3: ASSLGPGGREKLF
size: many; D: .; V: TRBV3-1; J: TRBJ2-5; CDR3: ASSQEGVPETQY
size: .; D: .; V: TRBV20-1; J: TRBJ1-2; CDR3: RARSGVCYGYT
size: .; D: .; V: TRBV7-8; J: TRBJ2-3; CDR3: ASNSKRSSTDTQY
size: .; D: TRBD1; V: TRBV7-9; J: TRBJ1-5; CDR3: ASSPQGENQPQH
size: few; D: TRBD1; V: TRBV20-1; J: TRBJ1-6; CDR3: SALGDRGQGSPLH
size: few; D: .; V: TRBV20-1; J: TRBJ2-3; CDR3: SADSGLYTDTQY